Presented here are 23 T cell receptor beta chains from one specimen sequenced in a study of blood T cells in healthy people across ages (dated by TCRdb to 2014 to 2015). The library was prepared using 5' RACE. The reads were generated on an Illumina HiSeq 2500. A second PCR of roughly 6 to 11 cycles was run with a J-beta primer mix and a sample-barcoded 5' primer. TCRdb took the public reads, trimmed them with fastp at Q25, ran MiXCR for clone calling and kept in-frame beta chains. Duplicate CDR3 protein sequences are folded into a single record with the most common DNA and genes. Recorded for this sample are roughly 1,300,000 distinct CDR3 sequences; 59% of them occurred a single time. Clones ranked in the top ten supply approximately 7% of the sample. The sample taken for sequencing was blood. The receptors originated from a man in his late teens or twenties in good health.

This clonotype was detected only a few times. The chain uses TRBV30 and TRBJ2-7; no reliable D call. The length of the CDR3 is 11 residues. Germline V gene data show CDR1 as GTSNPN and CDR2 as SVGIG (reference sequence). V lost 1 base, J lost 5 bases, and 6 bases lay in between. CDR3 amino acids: CAWSDRDEQYF. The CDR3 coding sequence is TGTGCCTGGAGTGATCGGGACGAGCAGTACTTC.

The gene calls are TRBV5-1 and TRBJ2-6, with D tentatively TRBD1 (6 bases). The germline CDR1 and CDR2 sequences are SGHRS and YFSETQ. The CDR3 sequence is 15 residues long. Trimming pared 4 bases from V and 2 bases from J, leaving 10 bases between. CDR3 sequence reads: CASSADRPGANVLTF. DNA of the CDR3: TGCGCCAGCAGCGCAGACAGGCCTGGGGCCAACGTCCTGACTTTC.

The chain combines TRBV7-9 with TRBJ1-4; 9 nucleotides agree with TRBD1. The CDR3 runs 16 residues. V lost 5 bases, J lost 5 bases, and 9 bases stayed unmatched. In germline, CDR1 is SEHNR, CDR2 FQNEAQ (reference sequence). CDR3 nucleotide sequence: TGTGCCAGCAGCCCTGAGGGGACAGGGATAAATGAAAAACTGTTTTTT. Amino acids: CASSPEGTGINEKLFF.

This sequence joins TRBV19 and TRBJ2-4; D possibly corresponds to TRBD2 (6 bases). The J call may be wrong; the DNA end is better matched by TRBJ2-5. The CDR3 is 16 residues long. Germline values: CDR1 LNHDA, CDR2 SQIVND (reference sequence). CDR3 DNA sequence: TGTGCCAGTAGTATAGGTACTCGGGGGATTGGTGAGACCCAGTACTTC. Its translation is CASSIGTRGIGETQYF.

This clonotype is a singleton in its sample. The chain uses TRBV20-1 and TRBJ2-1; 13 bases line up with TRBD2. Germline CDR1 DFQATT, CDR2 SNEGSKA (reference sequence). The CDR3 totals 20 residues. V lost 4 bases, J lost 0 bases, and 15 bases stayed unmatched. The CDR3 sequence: CSAIILSGLAGPSSYNEQFF. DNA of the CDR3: TGCAGTGCTATAATCCTCTCGGGACTAGCGGGGCCAAGCTCCTACAATGAGCAGTTCTTC.

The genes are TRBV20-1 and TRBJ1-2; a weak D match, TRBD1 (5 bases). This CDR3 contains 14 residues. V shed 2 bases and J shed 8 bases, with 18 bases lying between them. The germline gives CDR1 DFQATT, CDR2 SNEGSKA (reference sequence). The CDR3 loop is CSARRPDISPGYTF. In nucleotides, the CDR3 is TGCAGTGCTAGACGTCCGGACATTTCCCCCGGCTACACCTTC.

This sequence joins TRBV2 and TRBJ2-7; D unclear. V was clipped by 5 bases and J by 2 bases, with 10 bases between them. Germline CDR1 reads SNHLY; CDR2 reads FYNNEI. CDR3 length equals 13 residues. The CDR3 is CASSTVVTYEQYF. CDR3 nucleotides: TGTGCCAGCAGTACTGTGGTAACCTACGAGCAGTACTTC.

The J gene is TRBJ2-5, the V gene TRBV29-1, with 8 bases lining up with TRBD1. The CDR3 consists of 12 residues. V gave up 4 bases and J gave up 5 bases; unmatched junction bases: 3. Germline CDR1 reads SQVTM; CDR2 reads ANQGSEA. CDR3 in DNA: TGCAGCGTTGGGGGACAGGATGAGACCCAGTACTTC. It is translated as CSVGGQDETQYF.

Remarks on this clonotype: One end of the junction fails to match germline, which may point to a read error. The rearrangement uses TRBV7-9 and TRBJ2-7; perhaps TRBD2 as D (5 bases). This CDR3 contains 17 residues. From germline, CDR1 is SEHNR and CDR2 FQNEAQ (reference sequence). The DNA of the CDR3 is TGTGCCGGCAGCTTAGCCCCGGACTGGGCCCCACCCTACGAGCAGTACTTC. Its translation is CAGSLAPDWAPPYEQYF.

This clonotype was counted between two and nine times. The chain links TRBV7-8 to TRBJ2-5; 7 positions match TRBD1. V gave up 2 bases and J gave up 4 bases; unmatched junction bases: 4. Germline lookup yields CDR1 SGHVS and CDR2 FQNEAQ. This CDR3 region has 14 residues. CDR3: CASSLRTGSETQYF. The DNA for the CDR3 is TGTGCCAGCAGCTTACGGACAGGTTCAGAGACCCAGTACTTC.

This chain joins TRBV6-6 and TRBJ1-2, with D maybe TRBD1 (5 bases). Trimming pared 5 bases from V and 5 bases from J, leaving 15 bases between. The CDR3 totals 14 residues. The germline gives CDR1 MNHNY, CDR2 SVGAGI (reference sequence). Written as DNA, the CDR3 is TGTGCCAGCAGTCACACGGGGGGGATTTATGGCTACACCTTC. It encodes CASSHTGGIYGYTF.

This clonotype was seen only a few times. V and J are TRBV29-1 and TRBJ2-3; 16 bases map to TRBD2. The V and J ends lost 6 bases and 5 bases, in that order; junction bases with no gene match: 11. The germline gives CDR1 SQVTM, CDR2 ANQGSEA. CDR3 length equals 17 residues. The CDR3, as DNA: TGCAGCGTGCTCCCGGGACTAGCGGGAGGGCCCGGAGATACGCAGTATTTT. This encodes CSVLPGLAGGPGDTQYF.

This chain's CDR3 is CATSRGPQRNTEAFF. The DNA of the CDR3 is TGTGCCACCAGCAGAGGCCCGCAAAGGAACACTGAAGCTTTCTTT. V gene TRBV15 combines with J gene TRBJ1-1; no reliable D call. Germline V gene sequence: CDR1 LNHNV, CDR2 YYDKDF (reference sequence). V shed 1 base and J shed 1 base, with 10 bases lying between them. CDR3 length: 15 residues.

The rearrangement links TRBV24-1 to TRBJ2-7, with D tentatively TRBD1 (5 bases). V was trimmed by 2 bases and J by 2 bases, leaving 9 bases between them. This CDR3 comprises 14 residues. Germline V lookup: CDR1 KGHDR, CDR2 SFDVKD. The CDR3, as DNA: TGTGCCACCAGTGATTCTCTCAGGGCCTACGAGCAGTACTTC. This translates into CATSDSLRAYEQYF.

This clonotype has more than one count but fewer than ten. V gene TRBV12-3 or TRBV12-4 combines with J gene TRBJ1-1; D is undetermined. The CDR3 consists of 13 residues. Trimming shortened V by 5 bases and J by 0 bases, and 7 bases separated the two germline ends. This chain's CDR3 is CASSPDVNTEAFF. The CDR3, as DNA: TGTGCCAGCAGTCCGGACGTGAACACTGAAGCTTTCTTT.

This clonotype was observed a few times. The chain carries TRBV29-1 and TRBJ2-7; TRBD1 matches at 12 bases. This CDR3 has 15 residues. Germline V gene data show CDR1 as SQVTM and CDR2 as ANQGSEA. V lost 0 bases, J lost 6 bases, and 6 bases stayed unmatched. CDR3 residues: CSVEDLRDRGREQYF. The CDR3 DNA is TGCAGCGTTGAAGATCTCCGGGACAGGGGGCGCGAGCAGTACTTC.

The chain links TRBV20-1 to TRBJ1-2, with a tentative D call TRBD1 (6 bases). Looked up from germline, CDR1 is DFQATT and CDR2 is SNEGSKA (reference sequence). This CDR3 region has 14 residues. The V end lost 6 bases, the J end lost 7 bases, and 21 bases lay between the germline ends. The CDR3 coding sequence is TGCAGTGCAGAGACGGCCCGACAGGCGGGTGGCTACACCTTC. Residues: CSAETARQAGGYTF.

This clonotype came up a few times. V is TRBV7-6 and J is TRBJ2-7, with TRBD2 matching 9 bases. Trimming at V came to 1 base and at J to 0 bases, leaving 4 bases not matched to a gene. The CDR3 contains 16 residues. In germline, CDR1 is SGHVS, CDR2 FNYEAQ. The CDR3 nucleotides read TGTGCCAGCAGCTTAGTTAGCGGGGGCAGCTCCTACGAGCAGTACTTC. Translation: CASSLVSGGSSYEQYF.

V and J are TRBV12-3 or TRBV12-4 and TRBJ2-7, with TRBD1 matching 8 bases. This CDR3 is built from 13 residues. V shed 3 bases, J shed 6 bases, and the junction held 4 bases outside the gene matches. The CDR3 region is CASSLTGASEQYF. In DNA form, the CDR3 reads TGTGCCAGCAGTTTGACAGGGGCGAGCGAGCAGTACTTC.

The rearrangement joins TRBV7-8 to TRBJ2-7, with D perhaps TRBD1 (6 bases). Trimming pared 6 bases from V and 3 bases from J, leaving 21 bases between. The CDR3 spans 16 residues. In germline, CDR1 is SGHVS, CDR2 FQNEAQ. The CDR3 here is CASRGNDRSLLYEQYF. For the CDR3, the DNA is TGTGCCAGCAGGGGGAATGACAGGAGCCTTCTCTACGAGCAGTACTTC.

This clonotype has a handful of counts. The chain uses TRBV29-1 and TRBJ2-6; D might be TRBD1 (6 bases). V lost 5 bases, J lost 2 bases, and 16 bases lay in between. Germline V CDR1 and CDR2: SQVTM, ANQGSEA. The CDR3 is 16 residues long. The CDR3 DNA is TGCAGCGTTACGGACAGAGCCCCGACTGGGGCCAACGTCCTGACTTTC. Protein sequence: CSVTDRAPTGANVLTF.

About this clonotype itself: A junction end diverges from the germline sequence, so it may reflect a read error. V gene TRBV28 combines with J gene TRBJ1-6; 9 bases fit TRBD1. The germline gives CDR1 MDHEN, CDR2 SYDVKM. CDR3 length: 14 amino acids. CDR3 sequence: CASFRDRDVSTLHF. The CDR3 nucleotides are TGTGCCAGCTTCCGGGACAGGGATGTTTCAACCCTCCACTTT.

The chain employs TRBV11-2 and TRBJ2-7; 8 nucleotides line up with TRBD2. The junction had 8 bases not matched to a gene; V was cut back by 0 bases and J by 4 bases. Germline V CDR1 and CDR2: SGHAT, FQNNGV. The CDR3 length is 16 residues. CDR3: CASSLEVPGGAYEQYF. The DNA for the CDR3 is TGTGCCAGCAGCTTAGAGGTTCCGGGGGGGGCGTACGAGCAGTACTTC.